This T cell receptor beta chain stems from a study of blood T cell repertoires in COVID-19. Study information: Both acute and convalescent COVID-19 samples were obtained from the United States, Italy and Spain.

The germline V gene encodes CDR1 MNHEY and CDR2 SVGAGI. CDR3 length: 15 residues. The trim removed 10 bases at V and 3 bases at J, leaving 12 bases unmatched. Some clones are missing from TCRdb's copy, which holds only in-frame ones; the method was immunoSEQ multiplex PCR. This sample has just under 150,000 clones, with roughly 89% found just once. J is TRBJ2-1 and V is TRBV6-5; 7 nucleotides line up with TRBD1. The sample consisted of peripheral blood. This sequence was found in a human donor in a cohort sampled during active COVID-19. CDR3 in DNA: TGTGCCACCAGCGGTTTGTCAGGGGGCTACAATGAGCAGTTCTTC. It encodes CATSGLSGGYNEQFF.